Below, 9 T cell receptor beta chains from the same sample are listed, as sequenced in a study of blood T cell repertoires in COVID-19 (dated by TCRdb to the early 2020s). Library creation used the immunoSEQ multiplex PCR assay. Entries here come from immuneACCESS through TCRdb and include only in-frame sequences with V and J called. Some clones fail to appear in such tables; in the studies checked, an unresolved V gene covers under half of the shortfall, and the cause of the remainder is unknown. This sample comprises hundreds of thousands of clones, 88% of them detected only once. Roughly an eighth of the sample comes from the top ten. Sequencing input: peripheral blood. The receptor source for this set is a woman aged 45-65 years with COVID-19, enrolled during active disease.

CDR3 amino acids: CASSPTEPPNYGYTF. As DNA, the CDR3 is TGTGCCAGCTCACCCACAGAGCCTCCTAACTATGGCTACACCTTC. This sequence joins TRBV18 and TRBJ1-2; D gene unclear. The CDR3 loop spans 15 amino acids. The germline V gene has CDR1 KGHSH and CDR2 LQKENI. V was pared by 3 bases and J by 0 bases, with 11 bases between.

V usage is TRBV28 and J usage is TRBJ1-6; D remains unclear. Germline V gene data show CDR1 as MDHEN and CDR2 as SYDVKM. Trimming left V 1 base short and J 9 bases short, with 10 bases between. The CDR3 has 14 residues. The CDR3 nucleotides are TGTGCCAGCAGTTTATCCCAGCGGGGTTCACCCCTCCACTTT. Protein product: CASSLSQRGSPLHF.

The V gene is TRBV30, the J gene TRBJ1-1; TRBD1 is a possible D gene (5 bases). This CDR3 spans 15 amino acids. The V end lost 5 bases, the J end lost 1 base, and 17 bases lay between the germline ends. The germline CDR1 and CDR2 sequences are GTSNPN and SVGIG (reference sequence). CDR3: CAWEWGGTQNTEAFF. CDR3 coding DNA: TGTGCCTGGGAGTGGGGGGGGACTCAGAACACTGAAGCTTTCTTT. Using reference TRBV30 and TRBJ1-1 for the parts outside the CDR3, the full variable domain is SQTIHQWPATLVQPVGSPLSLECTVEGTSNPNLYWYRQAAGRGLQLLFYSVGIGQISSEVPQNLSASRPQDRQFILSSKKLLLSDSGFYLCAWEWGGTQNTEAFFGQGTRLTVV.

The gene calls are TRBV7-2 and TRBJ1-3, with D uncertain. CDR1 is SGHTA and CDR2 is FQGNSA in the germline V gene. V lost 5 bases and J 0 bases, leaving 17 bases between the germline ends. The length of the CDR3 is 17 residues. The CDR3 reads CASSQVGVSSSGNTIYF. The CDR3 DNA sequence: TGTGCCAGCAGCCAAGTCGGGGTTTCGAGCTCTGGAAACACCATATATTTT.

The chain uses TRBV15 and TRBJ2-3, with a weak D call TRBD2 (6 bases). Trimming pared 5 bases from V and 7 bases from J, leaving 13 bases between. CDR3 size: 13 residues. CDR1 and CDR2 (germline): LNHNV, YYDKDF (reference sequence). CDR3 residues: CATSGSGGYTQYF. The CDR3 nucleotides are TGTGCCACCAGCGGAAGTGGGGGGTATACGCAGTATTTT.

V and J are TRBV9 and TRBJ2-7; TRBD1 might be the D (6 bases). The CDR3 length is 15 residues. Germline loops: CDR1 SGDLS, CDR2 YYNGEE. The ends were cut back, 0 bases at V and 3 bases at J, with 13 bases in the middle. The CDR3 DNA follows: TGTGCCAGCAGCGTAGGTAACCGGGACAACTACGAGCAGTACTTC. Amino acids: CASSVGNRDNYEQYF.

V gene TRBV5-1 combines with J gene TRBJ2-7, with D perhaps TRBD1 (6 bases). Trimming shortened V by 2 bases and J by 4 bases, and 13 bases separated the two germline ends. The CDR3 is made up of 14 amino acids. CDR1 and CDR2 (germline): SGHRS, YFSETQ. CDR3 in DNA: TGCGCCAGCAGCTTAAGGACAGCAGTTTACGAGCAGTACTTC. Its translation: CASSLRTAVYEQYF.

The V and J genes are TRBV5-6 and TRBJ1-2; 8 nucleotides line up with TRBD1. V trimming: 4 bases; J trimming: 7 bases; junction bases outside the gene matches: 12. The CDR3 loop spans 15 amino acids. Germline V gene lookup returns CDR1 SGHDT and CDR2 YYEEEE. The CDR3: CASSTGTGGWGGYTF. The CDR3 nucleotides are TGTGCCAGCAGCACCGGGACAGGCGGATGGGGTGGCTACACCTTC.

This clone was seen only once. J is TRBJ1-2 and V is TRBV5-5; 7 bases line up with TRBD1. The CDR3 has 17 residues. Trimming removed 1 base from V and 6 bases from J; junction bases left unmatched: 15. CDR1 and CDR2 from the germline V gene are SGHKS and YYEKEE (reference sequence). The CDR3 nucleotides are TGTGCCAGCAGCTTGTGGGGAGACGGCCTCAGGGGGGATGGCTACACCTTC. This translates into CASSLWGDGLRGDGYTF. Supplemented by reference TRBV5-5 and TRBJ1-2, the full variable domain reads DAGVTQSPTHLIKTRGQQVTLRCSPISGHKSVSWYQQVLGQGPQFIFQYYEKEERGRGNFPDRFSARQFPNYSSELNVNALLLGDSALYLCASSLWGDGLRGDGYTFGSGTRLTVV.